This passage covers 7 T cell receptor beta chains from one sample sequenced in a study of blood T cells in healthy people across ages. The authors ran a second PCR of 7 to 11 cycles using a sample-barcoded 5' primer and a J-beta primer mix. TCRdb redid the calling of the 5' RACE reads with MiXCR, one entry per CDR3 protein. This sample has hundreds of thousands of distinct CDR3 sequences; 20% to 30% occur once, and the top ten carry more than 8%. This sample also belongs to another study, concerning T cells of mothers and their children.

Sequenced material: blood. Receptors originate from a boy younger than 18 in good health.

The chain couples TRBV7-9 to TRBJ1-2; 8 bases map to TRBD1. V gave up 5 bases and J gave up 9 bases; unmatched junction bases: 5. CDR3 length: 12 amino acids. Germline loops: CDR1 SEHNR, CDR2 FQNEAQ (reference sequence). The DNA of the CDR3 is TGTGCCAGCAGCCCCGGACAGGGCCGCTACACCTTC. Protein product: CASSPGQGRYTF. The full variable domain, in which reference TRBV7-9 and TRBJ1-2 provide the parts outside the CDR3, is DTGVSQNPRHKITKRGQNVTFRCDPISEHNRLYWYRQTLGQGPEFLTYFQNEAQLEKSRLLSDRFSAERPKGSFSTLEIQRTEQGDSAMYLCASSPGQGRYTFGSGTRLTVV.

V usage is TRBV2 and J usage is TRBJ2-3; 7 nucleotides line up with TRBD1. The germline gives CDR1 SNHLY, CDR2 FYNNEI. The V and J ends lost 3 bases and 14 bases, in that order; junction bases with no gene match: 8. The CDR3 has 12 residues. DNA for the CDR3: TGTGCCAGCAGTGATCCGAACCGGGACAGGTATTTT. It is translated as CASSDPNRDRYF.

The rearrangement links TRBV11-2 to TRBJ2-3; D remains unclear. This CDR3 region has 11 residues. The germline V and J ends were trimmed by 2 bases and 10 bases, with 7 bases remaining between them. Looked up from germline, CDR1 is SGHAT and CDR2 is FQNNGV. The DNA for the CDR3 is TGTGCCAGCAGCTTATCTCGCCCGCAGTATTTT. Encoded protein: CASSLSRPQYF.

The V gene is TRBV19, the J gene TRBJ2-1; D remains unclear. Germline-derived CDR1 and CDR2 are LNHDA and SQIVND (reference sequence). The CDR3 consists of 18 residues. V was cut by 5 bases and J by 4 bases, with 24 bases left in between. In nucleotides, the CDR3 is TGTGCCAGTAGTTTAGGAGCCTCATCAATAACCCCTTACAATGAGCAGTTCTTC. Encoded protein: CASSLGASSITPYNEQFF.

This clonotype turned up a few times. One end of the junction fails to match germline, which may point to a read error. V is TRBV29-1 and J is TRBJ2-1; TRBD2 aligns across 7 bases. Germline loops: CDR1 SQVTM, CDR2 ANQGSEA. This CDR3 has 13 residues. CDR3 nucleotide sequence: TGCAGCGTTGATGGAGCGGGGTGGAATGAACAGTTCTTC. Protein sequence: CSVDGAGWNEQFF.

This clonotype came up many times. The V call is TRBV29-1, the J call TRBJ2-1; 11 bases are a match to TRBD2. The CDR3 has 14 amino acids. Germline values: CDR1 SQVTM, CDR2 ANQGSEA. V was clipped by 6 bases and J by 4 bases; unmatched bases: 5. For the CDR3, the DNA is TGCAGCGTCCGACGGACTAGCGGGTACAATGAGCAGTTCTTC. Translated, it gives CSVRRTSGYNEQFF.

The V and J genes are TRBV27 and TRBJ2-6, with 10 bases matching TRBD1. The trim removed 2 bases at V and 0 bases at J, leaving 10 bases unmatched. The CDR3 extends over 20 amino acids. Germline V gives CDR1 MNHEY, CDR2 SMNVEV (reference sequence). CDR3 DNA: TGTGCCAGCAGTTTAGGGACAGGGGTACCCACTCTCTCTGGGGCCAACGTCCTGACTTTC. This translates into CASSLGTGVPTLSGANVLTF. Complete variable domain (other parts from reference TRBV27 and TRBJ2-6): EAQVTQNPRYLITVTGKKLTVTCSQNMNHEYMSWYRQDPGLGLRQIYYSMNVEVTDKGDVPEGYKVSRKEKRNFPLILESPSPNQTSLYFCASSLGTGVPTLSGANVLTFGAGSRLTVL.